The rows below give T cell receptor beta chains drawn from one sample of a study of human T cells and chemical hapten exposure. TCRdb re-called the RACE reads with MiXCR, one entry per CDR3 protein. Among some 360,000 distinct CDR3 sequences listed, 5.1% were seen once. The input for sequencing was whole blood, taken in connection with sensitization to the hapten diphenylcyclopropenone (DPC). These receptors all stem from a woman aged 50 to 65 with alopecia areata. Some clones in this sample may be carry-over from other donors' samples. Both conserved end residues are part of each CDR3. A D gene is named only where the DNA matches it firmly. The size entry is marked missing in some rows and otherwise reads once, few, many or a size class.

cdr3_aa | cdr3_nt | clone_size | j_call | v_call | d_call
CASSLSLARALTDTQYF | TGTGCCAGCAGTTTATCTTTGGCTAGGGCCCTCACAGATACGCAGTATTTT | many | TRBJ2-3 | TRBV27 | NA
CASSQTNEKLFF | TGTGCCAGCTCACAGACAAACGAAAAACTGTTTTTT | NA | TRBJ1-4 | TRBV18 | NA
CASSEGTSGGADDEQYF | TGTGCCAGCAGTGAAGGGACTAGCGGGGGGGCCGACGACGAGCAGTACTTC | few | TRBJ2-7 | TRBV2 | TRBD2
CAISAEDRGSYEQYF | TGTGCCATCAGTGCCGAGGACAGGGGCTCCTACGAGCAGTACTTC | NA | TRBJ2-7 | TRBV10-3 | TRBD1
CATERVVPHNEQFF | TGTGCCACGGAGAGGGTTGTCCCACACAATGAGCAGTTCTTC | many | TRBJ2-1 | TRBV28 | NA
CASSRGTDSPLHF | TGTGCCAGCAGTCGCGGGACAGATTCACCCCTCCACTTT | NA | TRBJ1-6 | TRBV6-5 | TRBD1
CASSFPLGGGEQFF | TGTGCCAGCAGTTTCCCCCTCGGGGGGGGTGAGCAGTTCTTC | many | TRBJ2-1 | TRBV12-3/TRBV12-4 | TRBD2
CASSQDIGVDTEAFF | TGTGCCAGCAGCCAAGATATCGGGGTGGACACTGAAGCTTTCTTT | many | TRBJ1-1 | TRBV3-1 | NA
CASSPLRGDEQFF | TGTGCCAGCAGTCCTCTTCGGGGTGATGAGCAGTTCTTC | many | TRBJ2-1 | TRBV6-5 | NA
CATSDTRTGYQETQYF | TGTGCCACCAGTGATACACGGACAGGGTACCAAGAGACCCAGTACTTC | few | TRBJ2-5 | TRBV24-1 | TRBD1
CASSREGNKAPLHF | TGTGCCAGCAGCAGAGAGGGTAATAAGGCACCCCTCCACTTT | many | TRBJ1-6 | TRBV12-3/TRBV12-4 | NA
CASRPGPGGNYEQFF | TGTGCCAGCAGGCCGGGCCCTGGCGGGAATTATGAGCAGTTCTTC | many | TRBJ2-1 | TRBV27 | NA
CASSQVTGRSYGYTF | TGTGCCAGCAGCCAAGTAACCGGACGGAGCTATGGCTACACCTTC | many | TRBJ1-2 | TRBV3-1 | NA
CSARGTGDSEAFF | TGCAGTGCTAGAGGGACGGGGGACTCTGAAGCTTTCTTT | many | TRBJ1-1 | TRBV20-1 | NA
CATSIRQGPAPQNF | TGTGCCACCAGCATTCGACAGGGGCCGGCGCCCCAAAATTTT | few | TRBJ2-3 | TRBV15 | TRBD1
CASYQGGTDTQYF | TGTGCCAGCTACCAAGGCGGCACAGATACGCAGTATTTT | NA | TRBJ2-3 | TRBV28 | NA
CASNVRAEGGELFF | TGTGCCAGCAACGTACGGGCGGAAGGCGGGGAGCTGTTTTTT | few | TRBJ2-2 | TRBV9 | NA
CASSLDGISNYGYTF | TGTGCCAGCAGCTTAGATGGGATATCTAACTATGGCTACACCTTC | NA | TRBJ1-2 | TRBV7-9 | NA
CASSLGTGEETQYF | TGCGCCAGCAGCTTGGGGACAGGGGAAGAGACCCAGTACTTC | many | TRBJ2-5 | TRBV5-1 | TRBD1
CASSLSRDSHTDTQYF | TGTGCCAGCAGCCTTTCCCGGGACAGCCACACAGATACGCAGTATTTT | many | TRBJ2-3 | TRBV3-1 | TRBD1
CASCDPRNQETQYF | TGCGCCAGCTGCGACCCACGGAACCAAGAGACCCAGTACTTC | many | TRBJ2-5 | TRBV5-1 | NA
CSAARQGGTEAFF | TGCAGTGCTGCGAGACAGGGGGGGACTGAAGCTTTCTTT | NA | TRBJ1-1 | TRBV20-1 | TRBD1
CASSLTGQGRKGTEAFF | TGTGCCAGCAGTTTAACGGGACAGGGGAGGAAGGGTACTGAAGCTTTCTTT | many | TRBJ1-1 | TRBV28 | TRBD1
CASSVYNEQFF | TGTGCCAGCAGCGTTTACAATGAGCAGTTCTTC | many | TRBJ2-1 | TRBV7-2 | NA
CASSPGQNFNSPLHF | TGCGCCAGCAGCCCCGGACAGAATTTCAATTCACCCCTCCACTTT | NA | TRBJ1-6 | TRBV5-1 | NA
CSANSMAVLYEQYF | TGCAGTGCGAACTCTATGGCGGTACTTTACGAGCAGTACTTC | many | TRBJ2-7 | TRBV20-1 | NA
CATSDSRDRYQPQHF | TGTGCCACCAGTGATTCCCGGGACCGTTATCAGCCCCAGCATTTT | NA | TRBJ1-5 | TRBV24-1 | NA
CASSLPSANEQFF | TGTGCCAGCAGCCTACCCTCGGCTAATGAGCAGTTCTTC | few | TRBJ2-1 | TRBV7-2 | NA
CASSYFAGTLGEQYF | TGTGCCAGCAGTTACTTCGCGGGGACTCTGGGGGAGCAGTACTTC | many | TRBJ2-7 | TRBV6-5 | NA
CASSEQQGPSYEQYF | TGTGCCAGCAGTGAGCAACAGGGCCCTTCCTACGAGCAGTACTTC | NA | TRBJ2-7 | TRBV2 | NA
CASSLRRVDRTEAFF | TGTGCCAGCAGCTTGCGGCGCGTCGACCGGACTGAAGCTTTCTTT | few | TRBJ1-1 | TRBV7-8 | NA
CASSHGNSPLHF | TGCGCCAGCAGCCACGGGAATTCACCCCTCCACTTT | many | TRBJ1-6 | TRBV4-3 | NA
CAISRGGGNNSPLHF | TGTGCCATCAGCCGCGGGGGGGGAAATAATTCACCCCTCCACTTT | NA | TRBJ1-6 | TRBV10-3 | NA
CASTYPGVNIQYF | TGTGCCAGCACCTACCCGGGAGTAAACATTCAGTACTTC | many | TRBJ2-4 | TRBV12-3/TRBV12-4 | NA
CASSSIQGASYNEQFF | TGTGCCAGCAGCTCAATACAGGGGGCTTCCTACAATGAGCAGTTCTTC | many | TRBJ2-1 | TRBV5-6 | TRBD1
CASSRGGDLNTEAFF | TGTGCCAGCAGCCGAGGAGGGGACCTGAACACTGAAGCTTTCTTT | NA | TRBJ1-1 | TRBV4-2 | NA
CAIRRTGSQETQYF | TGTGCCATCAGGCGGACAGGGTCCCAAGAGACCCAGTACTTC | many | TRBJ2-5 | TRBV10-3 | TRBD1
CSVLRDRGYEQYF | TGCAGTGTACTCCGGGACAGGGGCTACGAGCAGTACTTC | many | TRBJ2-7 | TRBV20-1 | TRBD1
CASKLPAREQYF | TGTGCCAGCAAGCTACCGGCGAGGGAGCAGTACTTC | few | TRBJ2-7 | TRBV6-2/TRBV6-3 | NA
CASSDGLGLADTQYF | TGTGCCAGCAGTGACGGTTTAGGGTTGGCAGATACGCAGTATTTT | NA | TRBJ2-3 | TRBV6-1 | NA
CASSPGQGINYGYTF | TGTGCCAGCAGCCCCGGACAGGGTATTAACTATGGCTACACCTTC | NA | TRBJ1-2 | TRBV7-9 | TRBD1
CALAPGQGHYGYTF | TGTGCCCTTGCCCCGGGACAGGGGCACTATGGCTACACCTTC | many | TRBJ1-2 | TRBV28 | TRBD1
CAIGQGAEDTQYF | TGTGCCATAGGACAGGGGGCCGAAGATACGCAGTATTTT | many | TRBJ2-3 | TRBV10-3 | TRBD1
CASKRGLNTEAFF | TGTGCCAGCAAGAGGGGCCTGAACACTGAAGCTTTCTTT | NA | TRBJ1-1 | TRBV5-6 | NA
CAWIIMGGRYGYTF | TGTGCCTGGATAATCATGGGGGGAAGATATGGCTACACCTTC | many | TRBJ1-2 | TRBV30 | NA
CASIPGAGTEAFF | TGCGCCAGCATACCGGGGGCAGGCACTGAAGCTTTCTTT | few | TRBJ1-1 | TRBV5-1 | NA